Listed here are 8 T cell receptor beta chains from one sample, sequenced in a study of CD8+ T cells in alopecia areata. Reverse transcription of extracted RNA yielded cDNA, which provided the sequencing template. The assay was immunoSEQ multiplex PCR, and TCRdb's table has in-frame clones only and misses some. Of under 200,000 clones listed, roughly 65% were seen once; the top ten hold approximately 0.91%. Indicated treatment: oral pan-JAK inhibitor, 5-10 mg twice daily. The material was CD4+ T cells sorted from blood, obtained at week 4, from a patient treated with tofacitinib. The receptors come from a human donor with alopecia areata.

The CDR3 is CASSLVVLAENSPLHF. Here the CDR3 DNA reads TGTGCCAGCAGCTTGGTTGTCCTGGCAGAAAATTCACCCCTCCACTTT. The chain combines TRBV5-4 with TRBJ1-6; D is undetermined. Germline V gene data show CDR1 as SGHNT and CDR2 as YYREEE (reference sequence). The CDR3 is made up of 16 amino acids. V dropped 0 bases and J dropped 7 bases, with 14 bases sitting between them.

The V call is TRBV27, the J call TRBJ2-5, with unresolved D. V was trimmed by 3 bases and J by 4 bases, leaving 9 bases between them. Germline CDR1 is MNHEY and CDR2 is SMNVEV (reference sequence). The CDR3 runs to 13 residues. The DNA of the CDR3 is TGTGCCAGCAGTTTTCGGCCCTCAGAGACCCAGTACTTC. The encoded protein is CASSFRPSETQYF.

The sample holds a few counts of this clone. The chain links TRBV29-1 to TRBJ1-5; the D is unclear. Germline CDR1 reads SQVTM; CDR2 reads ANQGSEA. V lost 4 bases and J 5 bases, leaving 12 bases between the germline ends. The CDR3 has 13 residues. The DNA of the CDR3 is TGCAGCGTTGGGAGGGAACGGGATCAGCCCCAGCATTTT. It yields the protein CSVGRERDQPQHF.

This chain's CDR3 is CASSQEGRSNYGYTF. CDR3 nucleotides: TGCGCCAGCAGCCAAGAGGGCCGCTCTAACTATGGCTACACCTTC. The J gene is TRBJ1-2, the V gene TRBV4-1; D unclear. This CDR3 has 15 residues. V dropped 0 bases and J dropped 0 bases, with 8 bases sitting between them. Germline-derived CDR1 and CDR2 are MGHRA and YSYEKL.

The chain's CDR3 is CASSLLYYEQYF. The CDR3 DNA sequence: TGTGCCAGCAGTTTACTATATTACGAGCAGTACTTC. This chain connects TRBV28 to TRBJ2-7; D remains unclear. The CDR3 has 12 amino acids. V gave up 2 bases and J gave up 4 bases, with 6 bases separating them. Germline V gene lookup returns CDR1 MDHEN and CDR2 SYDVKM.

V gene TRBV30 combines with J gene TRBJ2-7, with D uncertain. The CDR3 has 11 residues. Trimming cost V 4 bases and J 5 bases, with 9 bases left between them. The germline V gene encodes CDR1 GTSNPN and CDR2 SVGIG (reference sequence). In DNA form, the CDR3 reads TGTGCCTGGATCTGGGGAAACGAGCAGTACTTC. Amino acids: CAWIWGNEQYF. The full variable domain, with the rest looked up from reference TRBV30 and TRBJ2-7, is SQTIHQWPATLVQPVGSPLSLECTVEGTSNPNLYWYRQAAGRGLQLLFYSVGIGQISSEVPQNLSASRPQDRQFILSSKKLLLSDSGFYLCAWIWGNEQYFGPGTRLTVT.

The chain employs TRBV7-9 and TRBJ2-2, with 7 bases matching TRBD1. The CDR3 consists of 16 residues. The V segment lost 3 bases and the J segment 6 bases; nucleotides outside the gene matches: 10. Germline CDR1 is SEHNR and CDR2 is FQNEAQ (reference sequence). In DNA form, the CDR3 reads TGTGCCAGCAGCTTGACCCGGGGACAGCGGCCCGGGGAGCTGTTTTTT. Its translation is CASSLTRGQRPGELFF.

V and J are TRBV6-1 and TRBJ1-1, with D possibly matching TRBD1 (5 bases). Trimming pared 8 bases from V and 3 bases from J, leaving 13 bases between. The CDR3 has 13 amino acids. Germline lookup yields CDR1 MNHNS and CDR2 SASEGT. The CDR3 sequence is CASVGQLYTEAFF. As DNA, the CDR3 is TGTGCCAGCGTGGGGCAGCTATACACTGAAGCTTTCTTT.